The 25 T cell receptor beta chains below come from one sample, sequenced in a study of shared clonotypes between healthy human individuals. This table comes from immunoSEQ multiplex PCR, and its TCRdb copy is limited to in-frame clones, with some not included. Among approximately 1,500,000 clones listed, roughly 96% were seen once. Sequencing used naive CD4+ T cells sorted from blood. As for subset: CD45RA+ positively selected. The receptor set was obtained from a man younger than 45 in good health.

V gene TRBV28 combines with J gene TRBJ2-7; 9 positions agree with TRBD2. The CDR3 covers 14 residues. Per the germline V gene, CDR1 is MDHEN and CDR2 is SYDVKM. V gave up 6 bases and J gave up 3 bases; unmatched junction bases: 6. CDR3 loop: CASRGGTSFYEQYF. The DNA of the CDR3 is TGTGCCAGCAGAGGCGGGACTAGCTTCTACGAGCAGTACTTC.

The chain employs TRBV11-2 and TRBJ1-2; 9 nucleotides match TRBD1. Per the germline V gene, CDR1 is SGHAT and CDR2 is FQNNGV. The J segment lost 4 bases and the V segment lost 5 bases, leaving 5 bases of the junction unmatched. The CDR3 length is 14 residues. Here the CDR3 DNA reads TGTGCCAGCAGCACAGGGGGCCGGGGCTATGGCTACACCTTC. It encodes CASSTGGRGYGYTF.

This clone was counted once. The DNA for the CDR3 is TGCGCCAGCAGCCAAGAAGGATGGTCCTACGAGCAGTACTTC. It codes for CASSQEGWSYEQYF. The chain uses TRBV4-1 and TRBJ2-7; the D is unclear. The CDR3 totals 14 residues. Germline CDR1 reads MGHRA; CDR2 reads YSYEKL. V was pared by 0 bases and J by 1 base, with 7 bases between.

The chain uses TRBV7-4 and TRBJ2-7; 9 nucleotides match TRBD2. The CDR3 loop spans 17 amino acids. With V trimmed by 1 base and J by 1 base, 8 bases remained unmatched. The germline CDR1 and CDR2 sequences are SGHVT and SQSDAQ. The CDR3 DNA follows: TGTGCCAGCAGCTTAGTCGGTTTAGCGGGGGTATCCTACGAGCAGTACTTC. It yields the protein CASSLVGLAGVSYEQYF.

The chain has TRBV5-1 and TRBJ1-1; D unresolved. Germline values: CDR1 SGHRS, CDR2 YFSETQ. V was trimmed by 4 bases and J by 3 bases, leaving 16 bases between them. The CDR3 is 15 amino acids. The CDR3 DNA is TGCGCCAGCAGCAGGTACGAGGTCTTACACACTGAAGCTTTCTTT. Its translation is CASSRYEVLHTEAFF. The full variable domain, rest sourced from reference TRBV5-1 and TRBJ1-1, is KAGVTQTPRYLIKTRGQQVTLSCSPISGHRSVSWYQQTPGQGLQFLFEYFSETQRNKGNFPGRFSGRQFSNSRSEMNVSTLELGDSALYLCASSRYEVLHTEAFFGQGTRLTVV.

The chain is built from TRBV30 and TRBJ1-5, with D hard to call. The CDR3 covers 13 residues. V was trimmed by 4 bases and J by 3 bases, leaving 10 bases between them. Germline loops: CDR1 GTSNPN, CDR2 SVGIG (reference sequence). The CDR3 reads CAWTDGFNQPQHF. The CDR3 nucleotides are TGTGCCTGGACGGACGGATTCAATCAGCCCCAGCATTTT.

The V gene is TRBV27, the J gene TRBJ2-7; tentatively, D is TRBD1 or TRBD2 (6 bases each). The CDR3 totals 14 residues. Trimming took off 2 bases at V and 3 bases at J, with 11 bases between the two ends. Germline V CDR1 and CDR2: MNHEY, SMNVEV (reference sequence). The CDR3 DNA reads as TGTGCCAGCAGTTTACAAGGGGGGAACTACGAGCAGTACTTC. The encoded protein is CASSLQGGNYEQYF.

Concerning this clone: Other DNA sequences within the sample encode an identical CDR3. V gene TRBV14 combines with J gene TRBJ2-3; 8 nucleotides match TRBD1. This CDR3 has 15 residues. The J segment lost 2 bases and the V segment lost 2 bases, leaving 3 bases of the junction unmatched. The germline gives CDR1 SGHDN, CDR2 FVKESK. The CDR3 region is CASSQRTGFTDTQYF. The CDR3 DNA follows: TGTGCCAGCAGCCAACGGACAGGGTTCACAGATACGCAGTATTTT. Variable domain in full (rest from reference TRBV14 and TRBJ2-3): EAGVTQFPSHSVIEKGQTVTLRCDPISGHDNLYWYRRVMGKEIKFLLHFVKESKQDESGMPNNRFLAERTGGTYSTLKVQPAELEDSGVYFCASSQRTGFTDTQYFGPGTRLTVL.

This sequence joins TRBV9 and TRBJ2-1; 9 bases match TRBD2. Germline CDR1 SGDLS, CDR2 YYNGEE. J was trimmed by 0 bases and V by 4 bases; bases with no gene match: 14. This CDR3 comprises 19 residues. CDR3 coding DNA: TGTGCCAGCAGCTCGTTTGGCGGGAGGGCCGGGAGCTCCTACAATGAGCAGTTCTTC. Its translation is CASSSFGGRAGSSYNEQFF.

The chain links TRBV9 to TRBJ2-1; the D gene is possibly TRBD2 (6 bases). The V gene lost 1 base and the J gene lost 16 bases, with 12 bases spanning the gap. Germline loops: CDR1 SGDLS, CDR2 YYNGEE. The CDR3 is made up of 11 amino acids. CDR3 nucleotide sequence: TGTGCCAGCAGCGTAAGGGACTCGCTCTTCTTC. This encodes CASSVRDSLFF.

This chain joins TRBV5-1 and TRBJ1-1; D ambiguous. The germline gives CDR1 SGHRS, CDR2 YFSETQ. The ends were cut back, 4 bases at V and 10 bases at J, with 17 bases in the middle. CDR3 length: 13 amino acids. In nucleotides, the CDR3 is TGCGCCAGCAGCCTGGGTATGTTCGAGGGAGCTTTCTTT. It is translated as CASSLGMFEGAFF.

The chain carries TRBV11-2 and TRBJ2-7, with 8 bases lining up with TRBD1. The ends lost 5 bases at V and 7 bases at J; junction bases unmatched: 13. Germline V CDR1 and CDR2: SGHAT, FQNNGV. The CDR3 sequence is 15 residues long. Here the CDR3 reads CASSLRAPGQEEQYF. CDR3 coding DNA: TGTGCCAGCAGCCTACGAGCCCCGGGACAGGAGGAGCAGTACTTC.

This clone was counted a single time. This chain uses TRBV18 with TRBJ1-5; 10 positions agree with TRBD1. The CDR3 contains 15 residues. Germline V gene lookup returns CDR1 KGHSH and CDR2 LQKENI. Trimming cost V 6 bases and J 7 bases; bases outside gene matches: 9. CDR3 nucleotides: TGTGCCAGCTCTCCCCGGGACAGGGGAGGCCAGCCCCAGCATTTT. It translates to CASSPRDRGGQPQHF.

J is TRBJ2-3 and V is TRBV27, with D perhaps TRBD2 (6 bases). CDR3 length: 16 residues. Trimming shortened V by 5 bases and J by 0 bases, and 15 bases separated the two germline ends. CDR1 and CDR2 from the germline V gene are MNHEY and SMNVEV (reference sequence). The CDR3 reads CASSVHRSGSTDTQYF. CDR3 sequence (DNA): TGTGCCAGCAGTGTCCACAGAAGCGGGAGCACAGATACGCAGTATTTT.

With regard to this clone: The germline gene is not matched at one end of the junction; a read error may be the cause. The CDR3 is CASSLGQGF. The CDR3 nucleotides are TGTGCCAGCAGCTTGGGGCAGGGATTC. The chain combines TRBV5-8 with TRBJ2-7; tentative D call: TRBD1 (5 bases). The CDR3 extends over 9 amino acids. Germline CDR1 and CDR2: SGHTS and YDEGEE.

The V call is TRBV7-9, the J call TRBJ2-3; the D gene could be TRBD1 or TRBD2 (5 bases each). Germline lookup yields CDR1 SEHNR and CDR2 FQNEAQ (reference sequence). The CDR3 spans 16 residues. The V and J ends lost 5 bases and 2 bases respectively, with 17 bases between them. The CDR3 sequence is CASSPRTYGATDTQYF. CDR3 sequence (DNA): TGTGCCAGCAGCCCCCGGACCTACGGGGCCACAGATACGCAGTATTTT.

The rearrangement links TRBV10-3 to TRBJ2-5; D is possibly TRBD1 or TRBD2 (7 bases each). V was cut by 6 bases and J by 3 bases, with 17 bases left in between. The CDR3 runs 15 residues. Germline CDR1 reads ENHRY; CDR2 reads SYGVKD. The chain's CDR3 is CAIRGDRAGKETQYF. CDR3 coding DNA: TGTGCCATCAGGGGGGACAGAGCGGGAAAAGAGACCCAGTACTTC.

This clone has just one count. One end of the junction does not line up with germline, which may come from a read error. The chain carries TRBV25-1 and TRBJ2-1; unclear D gene. From germline, CDR1 is MGHDK and CDR2 SYGVNS. The CDR3 has 14 residues. CDR3 sequence: CVSSGRWPYNEQFF. In DNA, the CDR3 is TGTGTCAGCAGTGGACGTTGGCCCTACAATGAGCAGTTCTTC.

V is TRBV5-1 and J is TRBJ1-4, with 9 bases matching TRBD1. Germline-derived CDR1 and CDR2 are SGHRS and YFSETQ. This CDR3 region has 16 residues. V dropped 1 base and J dropped 8; count of bases not matched to a gene: 9. The CDR3 is CASSLNSGQGVEKLFF. The CDR3 DNA reads as TGCGCCAGCAGCTTGAATTCGGGACAGGGTGTCGAAAAACTGTTTTTT.

The chain uses TRBV7-8 and TRBJ2-7; possibly TRBD1 or TRBD2 for D (5 bases each). This CDR3 is 15 amino acids long. V was clipped by 5 bases and J by 2 bases, with 16 bases between them. The germline V gene has CDR1 SGHVS and CDR2 FQNEAQ. The CDR3 loop reads CASSTRRDLTYEQYF. The CDR3 region has the DNA TGTGCCAGCAGCACGCGCCGGGACCTCACCTACGAGCAGTACTTC.

The gene calls are TRBV5-5 and TRBJ1-1; D is perhaps TRBD1 (6 bases). The CDR3 loop spans 15 amino acids. V lost 4 bases and J lost 4, with 17 bases in between. Per germline, CDR1 SGHKS and CDR2 YYEKEE (reference sequence). This CDR3 reads CASSPAQGWGTEAFF. The DNA for the CDR3 is TGTGCCAGCAGCCCGGCACAGGGCTGGGGCACTGAAGCTTTCTTT.

The CDR3 here is CASSVQGSTGSYEQYF. CDR3 DNA: TGTGCCAGCAGCGTGCAGGGGAGTACGGGATCCTACGAGCAGTACTTC. The chain combines TRBV11-2 with TRBJ2-7, with D possibly being TRBD1 (6 bases). The CDR3 contains 16 residues. CDR1 and CDR2 from the germline V gene are SGHAT and FQNNGV. V was clipped by 5 bases and J by 1 base, with 18 bases between them.

This CDR3 reads CASSLGGVAGHGYTF. CDR3 bases: TGTGCCAGCAGCTTAGGAGGGGTGGCAGGGCATGGCTACACCTTC. V and J are TRBV7-2 and TRBJ1-2; TRBD1 might be the D (5 bases). The V and J ends lost 1 base and 6 bases respectively, with 15 bases between them. The CDR3 contains 15 residues. Germline CDR1 and CDR2: SGHTA and FQGNSA.

CDR3 region: CASNLRGIGNTEAFF. CDR3 DNA: TGTGCCAGCAACTTACGTGGGATTGGGAACACTGAAGCTTTCTTT. The rearrangement uses TRBV6-5 and TRBJ1-1; D gene ambiguous. The CDR3 is made up of 15 amino acids. Germline CDR1 MNHEY, CDR2 SVGAGI. With 7 bases removed from V and 1 base from J, the gap between germline ends came to 16 bases.

The chain is built from TRBV7-9 and TRBJ1-4; TRBD1 matches at 7 bases. The V gene's germline CDR1 is SEHNR and CDR2 FQNEAQ (reference sequence). Trimming removed 4 bases from V and 5 bases from J; junction bases left unmatched: 4. The CDR3 contains 14 residues. The CDR3 loop reads CASSSGQLNEKLFF. For the CDR3, the DNA is TGTGCCAGCAGCTCGGGACAGCTGAATGAAAAACTGTTTTTT. Full variable domain (missing parts from reference TRBV7-9 and TRBJ1-4): DTGVSQNPRHKITKRGQNVTFRCDPISEHNRLYWYRQTLGQGPEFLTYFQNEAQLEKSRLLSDRFSAERPKGSFSTLEIQRTEQGDSAMYLCASSSGQLNEKLFFGSGTQLSVL.